These T cell receptor beta chains were read from a single sample in a study of blood T cell repertoires in COVID-19. TCRdb's copy holds only in-frame clones and misses some; the assay was immunoSEQ multiplex PCR. Of around 80,000 clones listed, approximately 80% are singletons. Input material: peripheral blood. The receptors were sampled from a woman of 80 years or more with acute or convalescent COVID-19. The CDR3 runs from the conserved cysteine through the conserved F or W. D genes are given only for firm matches. The size of a clone is reported for some rows only, either as once, few or many, or as a class for expanded clones.

D: .; J: TRBJ1-1; size: .; V: TRBV11-3; DNA: TGTGCCAGCAGCTTAGATCTTCACGGTGAAGCTTTCTTT; CDR3: CASSLDLHGEAFF
D: TRBD1; J: TRBJ1-3; size: .; V: TRBV6-6; DNA: TGTGCCAGCAGCGAGACCGGGACAGGGGTCTCCATATATTTT; CDR3: CASSETGTGVSIYF
D: TRBD1; J: TRBJ1-2; size: .; V: TRBV27; DNA: TGTGCCAGCAGTCCTTCACGGACAGGTTCAAATGGCTACACCTTC; CDR3: CASSPSRTGSNGYTF
D: TRBD1; J: TRBJ1-5; size: once; V: TRBV2; DNA: TGTGCCAGCACTCGACAGGGGAAGAGCAATCAGCCCCAGCATTTT; CDR3: CASTRQGKSNQPQHF
D: .; J: TRBJ2-7; size: .; V: TRBV4-3; DNA: TGCGCCAGCAGCCAAGAATTCCAGACAGGACCACTTGCCTACGAGCAGTACTTC; CDR3: CASSQEFQTGPLAYEQYF
D: .; J: TRBJ2-1; size: .; V: TRBV24-1; DNA: TGTGCCACCAGTGATCCTTCCCGCAATGAGCAGTTCTTC; CDR3: CATSDPSRNEQFF
D: .; J: TRBJ1-2; size: once; V: TRBV6-1; DNA: TGTGCCAGCAGTGAAATAATAGGCAGGGGATCTAACTATGGCTACACCTTC; CDR3: CASSEIIGRGSNYGYTF
D: .; J: TRBJ2-3; size: .; V: TRBV10-3; DNA: TGTGCCATCAGTGAGTCCCAGGGAACTACCACAGATACGCAGTATTTT; CDR3: CAISESQGTTTDTQYF
D: TRBD2; J: TRBJ2-1; size: .; V: TRBV5-1; DNA: TGCGCCAGCAGCTTGGATAGCGGGGGGCGGAATGAGCAGTTCTTC; CDR3: CASSLDSGGRNEQFF
D: TRBD1; J: TRBJ2-7; size: .; V: TRBV19; DNA: TGTGCCAGTAGAACCGGGACAGGGGGCAACGAGCAGTACTTC; CDR3: CASRTGTGGNEQYF
D: TRBD2; J: TRBJ2-1; size: few; V: TRBV24-1; DNA: TGTGCCACCAGTGATCCCGGGGGGGCCAGGGTTTATGAGCAGTTCTTC; CDR3: CATSDPGGARVYEQFF
D: .; J: TRBJ1-2; size: once; V: TRBV6-6; DNA: TGTGCCAGCAGTTATCCGGGCAGGGGCTATGGCTACACCTTC; CDR3: CASSYPGRGYGYTF
D: .; J: TRBJ2-7; size: many; V: TRBV6-5; DNA: TGTGCCAGCACCGAAGGCCCGGGGGCCTACGAGCAGTACTTC; CDR3: CASTEGPGAYEQYF
D: TRBD1; J: TRBJ1-1; size: .; V: TRBV6-6; DNA: TGTGCCAGCAGTCCCCCAGGGACAGTCTCCCGTGACACTGAAGCTTTCTTT; CDR3: CASSPPGTVSRDTEAFF
D: .; J: TRBJ1-6; size: .; V: TRBV9; DNA: TGTGCCAGCAGACCCGGGGAGGGACTGATTAATTCACCCCTCCACTTT; CDR3: CASRPGEGLINSPLHF
D: .; J: TRBJ2-3; size: few; V: TRBV7-6; DNA: TGTGCCAGCAGCTTAGGTACGGGAAGCACAGATACGCAGTATTTT; CDR3: CASSLGTGSTDTQYF